The 21 T cell receptor beta chains listed next were all sequenced from one sample in a study of CD8 T cells in Susac syndrome. The RNA input was 0.5 to 1 ug, and it was reverse transcribed with random hexamers. TCRdb reanalysed the immunoSEQ multiplex PCR reads using MiXCR and keeps one entry per CDR3 protein. The table shows fewer than 150,000 distinct CDR3 sequences, with 94% occurring only once. Material: CD8+ T cells from PBMCs. All receptors come from a human donor in good health.

The chain carries TRBV4-2 and TRBJ2-7; D not resolved. CDR3 length: 12 residues. Germline V gene lookup returns CDR1 LGHNA and CDR2 YNFKEQ. The V end lost 0 bases, the J end lost 5 bases, and 5 bases lay between the germline ends. CDR3: CASSQDWDEQYF. DNA for the CDR3: TGTGCCAGCAGCCAAGATTGGGACGAGCAGTACTTC.

The chain employs TRBV12-3 or TRBV12-4 and TRBJ2-7; D not resolved. Trimming pared 4 bases from V and 0 bases from J, leaving 10 bases between. CDR3 size: 14 residues. CDR3 in DNA: TGTGCCAGCAGTTATGGACGTTTCTCCTACGAGCAGTACTTC. It yields the protein CASSYGRFSYEQYF.

This chain joins TRBV6-2 or TRBV6-3 and TRBJ2-7; D gene ambiguous. CDR1 MNHEY and CDR2 SVGEGT come from the germline V gene. The CDR3 length is 12 residues. Trimming took 2 bases from V and 4 from J, leaving 6 bases between them. DNA of the CDR3: TGTGCCAGCAGTTACATGGGATACGAGCAGTACTTC. Translating it yields CASSYMGYEQYF.

The gene calls are TRBV29-1 and TRBJ2-7, with 9 bases identical to TRBD2. V was clipped by 3 bases and J by 2 bases; unmatched bases: 5. Germline V CDR1 and CDR2: SQVTM, ANQGSEA. This CDR3 comprises 14 residues. The CDR3 DNA sequence: TGCAGCGTTGATGGGGCGGGAGGGCCCTACGAGCAGTACTTC. Its translation is CSVDGAGGPYEQYF.

The chain employs TRBV7-8 and TRBJ2-1; 10 nucleotides line up with TRBD2. CDR1 is SGHVS, CDR2 FQNEAQ, per germline. CDR3 size: 17 residues. The J segment lost 5 bases and the V segment lost 0 bases, leaving 7 bases of the junction unmatched. The CDR3 loop reads CASSLARLAGVHNEQFF. DNA of the CDR3: TGTGCCAGCAGCTTAGCTCGGCTAGCGGGAGTCCACAATGAGCAGTTCTTC.

This clonotype was picked up one time. The genes are TRBV29-1 and TRBJ2-1; no clear D. The CDR3 sequence is 10 residues long. Trimming shortened V by 6 bases and J by 9 bases, and 9 bases separated the two germline ends. Germline CDR1 is SQVTM and CDR2 is ANQGSEA. The CDR3: CSVGFSEQFF. The CDR3 DNA sequence: TGCAGCGTGGGTTTTTCTGAGCAGTTCTTC.

This chain uses TRBV30 with TRBJ2-5, with 15 bases fitting TRBD2. Unmatched junction bases numbered 5, after V lost 1 base and J lost 5 bases. CDR3 length: 16 residues. Germline CDR1 reads GTSNPN; CDR2 reads SVGIG (reference sequence). In DNA form, the CDR3 reads TGTGCCTGGAGTGAAGGACTAGCGGGAGGGCCGGAGACCCAGTACTTC. The encoded protein is CAWSEGLAGGPETQYF.

The rearrangement joins TRBV7-2 to TRBJ2-5; 9 positions match TRBD1. The CDR3 sequence is 15 residues long. Germline V gene sequence: CDR1 SGHTA, CDR2 FQGNSA. V lost 0 bases, J lost 7 bases, and 6 bases stayed unmatched. CDR3 sequence: CASSLAVTGGLTQYF. As DNA, the CDR3 is TGTGCCAGCAGCTTAGCGGTAACAGGGGGCTTGACCCAGTACTTC.

The V and J genes are TRBV7-8 and TRBJ2-7; no reliable D call. The germline V gene encodes CDR1 SGHVS and CDR2 FQNEAQ. V gave up 4 bases and J gave up 3 bases, with 13 bases separating them. The CDR3 loop spans 14 amino acids. The CDR3 spells CASSYLTENYEQYF. For the CDR3, the DNA is TGTGCCAGCAGCTACCTGACCGAGAACTACGAGCAGTACTTC.

The chain links TRBV5-1 to TRBJ1-1; D is unclear. This CDR3 spans 12 amino acids. V gave up 1 base and J gave up 8 bases, with 9 bases separating them. Per the germline V gene, CDR1 is SGHRS and CDR2 is YFSETQ. The CDR3 is CASSLTGPEAFF. The CDR3 DNA follows: TGCGCCAGCAGCTTGACGGGTCCCGAAGCTTTCTTT.

This chain joins TRBV9 and TRBJ1-3, with TRBD1 as a possible D gene (5 bases). Germline-derived CDR1 and CDR2 are SGDLS and YYNGEE. Trimming left V 6 bases short and J 2 bases short, with 15 bases between. This CDR3 region has 15 residues. CDR3 sequence (DNA): TGTGCCAGCACCATGGCGGGGGAACCTGGAAACACCATATATTTT. Translated: CASTMAGEPGNTIYF. The variable domain in full, completed from reference TRBV9 and TRBJ1-3, reads DSGVTQTPKHLITATGQRVTLRCSPRSGDLSVYWYQQSLDQGLQFLIQYYNGEERAKGNILERFSAQQFPDLHSELNLSSLELGDSALYFCASTMAGEPGNTIYFGEGSWLTVV.

Only one count was recorded for this clonotype. The chain carries TRBV20-1 and TRBJ2-1; 9 bases line up with TRBD2. V was pared by 6 bases and J by 5 bases, with 11 bases of the junction left unmatched. The CDR3 is 15 amino acids. Germline CDR1 and CDR2: DFQATT and SNEGSKA (reference sequence). CDR3 sequence reads: CSAPDAGGQDNEQFF. The CDR3 nucleotides read TGCAGTGCCCCGGACGCGGGAGGGCAGGACAATGAGCAGTTCTTC.

The chain links TRBV28 to TRBJ2-7, with 8 bases aligning to TRBD1. CDR3 length equals 12 residues. From germline, CDR1 is MDHEN and CDR2 SYDVKM. Trimming removed 3 bases from V and 7 bases from J; junction bases left unmatched: 2. This CDR3 reads CASSFGTGEQYF. DNA of the CDR3: TGTGCCAGCAGTTTCGGGACAGGAGAGCAGTACTTC.

The table lists this clonotype with a count of one. This chain uses TRBV6-5 with TRBJ1-5; D not resolved. The CDR3 totals 15 residues. V was cut by 0 bases and J by 1 base, with 7 bases left in between. Germline V gene data show CDR1 as MNHEY and CDR2 as SVGAGI. The CDR3 coding sequence is TGTGCCAGCAGTTACTCAGGTGGGAGCAATCAGCCCCAGCATTTT. It is translated as CASSYSGGSNQPQHF.

This chain links TRBV7-9 with TRBJ1-2, with TRBD1 matching over 7 bases. Per germline, CDR1 SEHNR and CDR2 FQNEAQ (reference sequence). With 4 bases clipped from V and 4 bases from J, the junction kept 6 bases outside the gene matches. The CDR3 loop spans 14 amino acids. CDR3 nucleotide sequence: TGTGCCAGCAGCTCAAGCAGGGGGGGCTATGGCTACACCTTC. It encodes CASSSSRGGYGYTF.

The chain combines TRBV7-9 with TRBJ1-1; D gene unclear. This CDR3 region has 13 residues. Germline V gene sequence: CDR1 SEHNR, CDR2 FQNEAQ (reference sequence). The V end lost 4 bases, the J end lost 4 bases, and 10 bases lay between the germline ends. CDR3 nucleotides: TGTGCCAGCAGCTGGGAGGGAGGCACTGAAGCTTTCTTT. This sequence encodes CASSWEGGTEAFF.

The chain employs TRBV28 and TRBJ2-7; 7 bases are shared with TRBD1. V shed 6 bases, J shed 4 bases, and the junction held 15 bases outside the gene matches. The V gene's germline CDR1 is MDHEN and CDR2 SYDVKM. This CDR3 comprises 16 residues. CDR3 DNA sequence: TGTGCCAGCAGCACCACTGGACAGGTGCAGTGGTACGAGCAGTACTTC. It translates to CASSTTGQVQWYEQYF.

The chain recombines TRBV27 with TRBJ2-2, with 8 bases matching TRBD1. From germline, CDR1 is MNHEY and CDR2 SMNVEV (reference sequence). CDR3 length: 13 amino acids. The V and J ends lost 5 bases and 7 bases, in that order; junction bases with no gene match: 3. The CDR3 sequence is CASSGGQVGELFF. The CDR3 DNA reads TGTGCCAGCAGTGGGGGACAGGTCGGGGAGCTGTTTTTT.

The chain joins TRBV29-1 to TRBJ2-1; 11 positions match TRBD2. CDR3 length: 14 residues. J gave up 2 bases and V 6 bases, and 3 bases lay outside the gene matches. Germline loops: CDR1 SQVTM, CDR2 ANQGSEA. In nucleotides, the CDR3 is TGCAGCGTGGGGGGACTAGCGGCCTACAATGAGCAGTTCTTC. Protein: CSVGGLAAYNEQFF.

The gene calls are TRBV24-1 and TRBJ2-1; D remains unclear. The V gene lost 7 bases and the J gene lost 6 bases, with 6 bases spanning the gap. This CDR3 has 11 residues. Germline CDR1 reads KGHDR; CDR2 reads SFDVKD. The CDR3 bases are TGTGCCACCAGGCTGGCCAATGAGCAGTTCTTC. Amino acids: CATRLANEQFF.

The chain has TRBV20-1 and TRBJ1-2, with D possibly TRBD1 on 6 matching bases. The germline V gene has CDR1 DFQATT and CDR2 SNEGSKA (reference sequence). There are 13 residues in the CDR3. V dropped 0 bases and J dropped 5 bases, with 10 bases sitting between them. DNA for the CDR3: TGCAGTGCTAGAGAGACAGGAGAATATGGCTACACCTTC. Protein product: CSARETGEYGYTF.